The 21 T cell receptor beta chains in this list originate from one sample, sequenced in a study of blood T cell repertoires in COVID-19. TCRdb keeps only in-frame clones here, not all; method: immunoSEQ multiplex PCR. The sample contains about 270,000 clones, 91% of which appear only once. Sequencing used PBMCs or T cells enriched from blood (not recorded which). The receptors were gathered from a man in his forties or fifties who had been exposed to COVID-19.

The chain combines TRBV7-2 with TRBJ2-1; unclear D gene. Trimming removed 4 bases at V and 10 bases at J, with 11 bases between. The germline CDR1 and CDR2 sequences are SGHTA and FQGNSA. This CDR3 region has 12 residues. CDR3 DNA: TGTGCCAGCAGCTCACAGCCGCCGGAGCAGTTCTTC. It yields the protein CASSSQPPEQFF. Together with reference TRBV7-2 and TRBJ2-1, the CDR3 gives the full variable domain: GAGVSQSPSNKVTEKGKDVELRCDPISGHTALYWYRQSLGQGLEFLIYFQGNSAPDKSGLPSDRFSAERTGGSVSTLTIQRTQQEDSAVYLCASSSQPPEQFFGPGTRLTVL.

V gene TRBV28 combines with J gene TRBJ2-7; TRBD1 is a possible D gene (6 bases). With 7 bases removed from V and 2 bases from J, the gap between germline ends came to 18 bases. Germline CDR1 reads MDHEN; CDR2 reads SYDVKM. The CDR3 totals 15 residues. CDR3: CASIGTRGPTYEQYF. CDR3 nucleotides: TGTGCCAGCATCGGGACACGTGGTCCGACCTACGAGCAGTACTTC.

This chain links TRBV5-1 with TRBJ1-1, with TRBD1 matching 7 bases. Germline CDR1 reads SGHRS; CDR2 reads YFSETQ. The CDR3 is made up of 15 amino acids. Unmatched junction bases numbered 12, after V lost 3 bases and J lost 7 bases. The CDR3 loop reads CASSSRTGRGNEAFF. In DNA form, the CDR3 reads TGCGCCAGCAGCTCCCGGACAGGACGAGGGAATGAAGCTTTCTTT.

This clone was seen just once. The chain combines TRBV5-1 with TRBJ1-3; D might be TRBD1 (5 bases). The V end lost 3 bases, the J end lost 8 bases, and 18 bases lay between the germline ends. The CDR3 spans 15 residues. Germline assignment: CDR1 SGHRS and CDR2 YFSETQ. The CDR3 is CASSSGDRRGDTIYF. The DNA for the CDR3 is TGCGCCAGCAGCTCGGGGGACCGACGGGGAGACACCATATATTTT.

The chain combines TRBV12-3 or TRBV12-4 with TRBJ1-5, with 7 bases matching TRBD1. J lost 5 bases, V lost 4 bases, and 2 bases had no gene match. The CDR3 is 13 amino acids. CDR3 loop: CASSSTGDQPQHF. For the CDR3, the DNA is TGTGCCAGCAGTTCCACAGGGGATCAGCCCCAGCATTTT.

The J gene is TRBJ1-5, the V gene TRBV13; D not resolved. Trimming removed 0 bases from V and 9 bases from J, with 12 bases in between. The CDR3 sequence is 14 residues long. Germline CDR1 is PRHDT and CDR2 is FYEKMQ (reference sequence). DNA of the CDR3: TGTGCCAGCAGCTTAGGGCGGTCGGCGGGGCCCCAGCATTTT. Residues: CASSLGRSAGPQHF.

This chain uses TRBV7-9 with TRBJ2-5, with TRBD2 matching 7 bases. CDR1 is SEHNR, CDR2 FQNEAQ, per germline (reference sequence). V shed 0 bases, J shed 5 bases, and the junction held 9 bases outside the gene matches. This CDR3 is 16 amino acids long. The CDR3 loop is CASSLARDFGGETQYF. CDR3 in DNA: TGTGCCAGCAGCTTAGCAAGGGATTTCGGGGGGGAGACCCAGTACTTC.

J is TRBJ1-1 and V is TRBV27; the D gene is possibly TRBD1 (6 bases). Trimming left V 3 bases short and J 0 bases short, with 11 bases between. This CDR3 contains 15 residues. The V gene's germline CDR1 is MNHEY and CDR2 SMNVEV (reference sequence). The CDR3 protein is CASSLARQVNTEAFF. CDR3 sequence (DNA): TGTGCCAGCAGTTTGGCTCGACAGGTGAACACTGAAGCTTTCTTT.

The CDR3: CASERRDSGNTIYF. In nucleotides, the CDR3 is TGTGCCAGCGAAAGGAGGGACTCTGGAAACACCATATATTTT. This rearrangement joins TRBV7-9 to TRBJ1-3; D is unresolved. Per the germline V gene, CDR1 is SEHNR and CDR2 is FQNEAQ (reference sequence). This CDR3 has 14 residues. Trimming cost V 8 bases and J 0 bases, with 11 bases left between them.

Here the CDR3 DNA reads TGTGCCAGCAGCCCCGGACAGGGAGGAGAGCAGTTCTTC. Translating it yields CASSPGQGGEQFF. This chain uses TRBV4-2 with TRBJ2-1; 8 positions match TRBD1. Germline CDR1 and CDR2: LGHNA and YNFKEQ. Germline trimming cut 4 bases from V and 10 bases from J; bases unmatched to any gene: 6. This CDR3 has 13 residues.

The V and J genes are TRBV7-9 and TRBJ2-2; TRBD2 aligns across 10 bases. CDR1 and CDR2 from the germline V gene are SEHNR and FQNEAQ (reference sequence). CDR3 size: 15 residues. After removal of 5 bases from V and 6 bases from J, the junction contained 6 bases not matched to a gene. The DNA for the CDR3 is TGTGCCAGCAGCCCCCAAGCGGGGGGGCCCGGGGAGCTGTTTTTT. Residues: CASSPQAGGPGELFF.

The rearrangement uses TRBV19 and TRBJ2-1; D might be TRBD1 (5 bases). The V gene's germline CDR1 is LNHDA and CDR2 SQIVND (reference sequence). The CDR3 length is 15 residues. Trimming removed 4 bases from V and 2 bases from J, with 12 bases in between. The CDR3 region has the DNA TGTGCCAGTAGTAAGGTCCAGGGAACCTACAATGAGCAGTTCTTC. This gives the protein CASSKVQGTYNEQFF.

V and J are TRBV9 and TRBJ2-3; D possibly corresponds to TRBD2 (6 bases). Germline V CDR1 and CDR2: SGDLS, YYNGEE. V was shortened by 4 bases and J by 6 bases, with 15 bases between the two germline ends. This CDR3 is built from 14 residues. As DNA, the CDR3 is TGTGCCAGCAGCCCGCATTTAGCGGCGGATACGCAGTATTTT. Translated, it gives CASSPHLAADTQYF.

The CDR3 loop reads CASSLPGLNEKLFF. The CDR3 nucleotides are TGTGCCAGCAGCTTACCGGGACTTAATGAAAAACTGTTTTTT. The V call is TRBV7-9, the J call TRBJ1-4, with a weak D call TRBD1 (5 bases). CDR3 length: 14 amino acids. The V and J ends lost 2 bases and 4 bases respectively, with 8 bases between them. CDR1 and CDR2 from the germline V gene are SEHNR and FQNEAQ (reference sequence).

The CDR3 sequence: CTSSQAIPPTGGTISDGYTF. CDR3 sequence (DNA): TGCACCAGCAGCCAAGCAATCCCTCCGACAGGGGGAACCATATCCGATGGCTACACCTTC. The chain is built from TRBV1 and TRBJ1-2; the table's D call of TRBD1 was not tested on the DNA. TRBV1 is described as a pseudogene. The CDR3 contains 20 residues.

The chain recombines TRBV29-1 with TRBJ1-3; 7 nucleotides line up with TRBD1. Trimming cost V 7 bases and J 8 bases; bases outside gene matches: 8. The CDR3 has 12 amino acids. Germline loops: CDR1 SQVTM, CDR2 ANQGSEA. As DNA, the CDR3 is TGCAGCGGGCGGTCAGGGGGTGACACCATATATTTT. As protein: CSGRSGGDTIYF.

The genes are TRBV12-5 and TRBJ2-1, with D tentatively TRBD2 (6 bases). The CDR3 sequence is 15 residues long. CDR1 is LGHNT, CDR2 FRNRAP, per germline. The V and J ends lost 6 bases and 4 bases respectively, with 16 bases between them. CDR3 DNA: TGTGCTAGTGGCCCACCGGAGGGCTCTTACAATGAGCAGTTCTTC. The encoded protein is CASGPPEGSYNEQFF. Filled out from reference TRBV12-5 and TRBJ2-1, the complete variable domain reads DARVTQTPRHKVTEMGQEVTMRCQPILGHNTVFWYRQTMMQGLELLAYFRNRAPLDDSGMPKDRFSAEMPDATLATLKIQPSEPRDSAVYFCASGPPEGSYNEQFFGPGTRLTVL.

This sequence joins TRBV11-2 and TRBJ2-1; D call uncertain. V lost 5 bases to trimming and J lost 1 base, with 18 bases between them. The germline V gene encodes CDR1 SGHAT and CDR2 FQNNGV. This CDR3 is built from 17 residues. The chain's CDR3 is CASSQWAALTSYNEQFF. The DNA for the CDR3 is TGTGCCAGCAGCCAGTGGGCCGCCTTAACATCCTACAATGAGCAGTTCTTC. The variable domain in full, completed from reference TRBV11-2 and TRBJ2-1, reads EAGVAQSPRYKIIEKRQSVAFWCNPISGHATLYWYQQILGQGPKLLIQFQNNGVVDDSQLPKDRFSAERLKGVDSTLKIQPAKLEDSAVYLCASSQWAALTSYNEQFFGPGTRLTVL.

The chain carries TRBV28 and TRBJ2-3, with 13 positions matching TRBD2. The CDR3 has 16 residues. Germline V gene lookup returns CDR1 MDHEN and CDR2 SYDVKM. The J segment lost 0 bases and the V segment lost 11 bases, leaving 8 bases of the junction unmatched. CDR3 bases: TGTGCCGCATCACTAGCGGGAGGGCCGAGCACAGATACGCAGTATTTT. Translating gives CAASLAGGPSTDTQYF.

The V gene is TRBV7-6, the J gene TRBJ1-4; 7 bases line up with TRBD1. CDR3 length: 18 residues. The junction had 12 bases not matched to a gene; V was cut back by 4 bases and J by 1 base. Germline V CDR1 and CDR2: SGHVS, FNYEAQ. CDR3 region: CASSSSRDRKLTNEKLFF. The CDR3 DNA reads as TGTGCCAGCAGCTCTTCAAGGGACAGAAAACTAACTAATGAAAAACTGTTTTTT.

The chain recombines TRBV18 with TRBJ1-1, with TRBD1 identical over 8 bases. V shed 3 bases, J shed 3 bases, and the junction held 6 bases outside the gene matches. CDR1 is KGHSH, CDR2 LQKENI, per germline. This CDR3 has 15 amino acids. CDR3 DNA sequence: TGTGCCAGCTCACCGATAGGACAGGGTTACACTGAAGCTTTCTTT. Its protein product is CASSPIGQGYTEAFF.